One and the same sample provided the 21 T cell receptor beta chains below, sequenced in a study of CD8+CD57+ T cells in acquired aplastic anemia (dated by TCRdb to 2017 to 2018). Sequenced on an Illumina HiSeq 2000. Profiling of TCR beta VDJ combinations and CDR3 sequences used genomic DNA as the template. TCRdb reran the public reads through fastp at Q25 and MiXCR, keeping productive beta chains. Every CDR3 protein is listed once, alongside the most common genes and DNA of its rows. The sample table holds roughly 150,000 distinct CDR3 sequences, of which around 45% were seen once. The ten largest account for approximately 1% of the sample. The specimen was sorted CD4+, CD8+, or CD8+CD57+ T cells (not recorded which) from PBMCs. The receptors here all came from a human donor in good health.

As concerns this clonotype: Just one base apart from a much larger clone, this may be a read error. The V call is TRBV6-9, the J call TRBJ2-3; no firm D call. The closer fit of TRBJ1-5 to the DNA end suggests the J call may be wrong. CDR1 MNHGY and CDR2 SVAAGI come from the germline V gene. This CDR3 comprises 16 residues. CDR3 DNA: TGTGCCAGCAGTTGCAGTAGCGGAAAAAACACAGATACGCAGCATTTT. Its translation: CASSCSSGKNTDTQHF.

This clonotype turned up a few times. V gene TRBV15 combines with J gene TRBJ2-5; TRBD1 is a possible D gene (5 bases). Trimming took 0 bases from V and 4 from J, leaving 21 bases between them. Germline CDR1 and CDR2: LNHNV and YYDKDF (reference sequence). The CDR3 has 18 amino acids. The CDR3 DNA reads as TGTGCCACCAGCAGAGACGGGCCAGGGTCGGGCCGGAGAGAGACCCAGTACTTC. It yields the protein CATSRDGPGSGRRETQYF.

This clonotype was detected only a few times. V and J are TRBV6-2 or TRBV6-3 and TRBJ1-5, with D perhaps matching TRBD1 (5 bases). Germline loops: CDR1 MNHEY, CDR2 SVGEGT. V lost 4 bases and J 1 base, leaving 8 bases between the germline ends. The CDR3 spans 14 residues. CDR3 amino acids: CASSWRGSNQPQHF. The CDR3, as DNA: TGTGCCAGCAGTTGGAGGGGAAGCAATCAGCCCCAGCATTTT.

This sequence joins TRBV7-9 and TRBJ2-7; D remains unclear. The CDR3 runs 14 residues. Germline loops: CDR1 SEHNR, CDR2 FQNEAQ (reference sequence). V was pared by 5 bases and J by 1 base, with 12 bases between. CDR3: CASSDSGPSYEQYF. The CDR3, as DNA: TGTGCCAGCAGCGATTCAGGACCATCCTACGAGCAGTACTTC.

The chain uses TRBV5-1 and TRBJ2-2; TRBD1 aligns across 8 bases. The length of the CDR3 is 16 residues. Trimming cost V 4 bases and J 0 bases; bases outside gene matches: 5. The germline CDR1 and CDR2 sequences are SGHRS and YFSETQ. The CDR3 reads CASSRTGPSNTGELFF. CDR3 DNA: TGCGCCAGCAGCAGGACAGGGCCATCGAACACCGGGGAGCTGTTTTTT.

The chain employs TRBV7-6 and TRBJ2-1; 11 positions match TRBD1. There are 16 residues in the CDR3. V was clipped by 5 bases and J by 5 bases; unmatched bases: 8. Per the germline V gene, CDR1 is SGHVS and CDR2 is FNYEAQ. The CDR3 DNA reads as TGTGCCAGCAGCCCCTCCCGGGACAGGGGGAACAATGAGCAGTTCTTC. Translated, it gives CASSPSRDRGNNEQFF.

This clonotype has ten or more counts. This rearrangement joins TRBV25-1 to TRBJ1-1; tentatively, D is TRBD1 (6 bases). The CDR3 contains 16 residues. V shed 2 bases and J shed 7 bases, with 20 bases lying between them. Germline V gene sequence: CDR1 MGHDK, CDR2 SYGVNS. The CDR3 is CASSEGGGHKGGEAFF. In nucleotides, the CDR3 is TGTGCCAGCAGTGAAGGGGGGGGACATAAGGGAGGTGAAGCTTTCTTT.

This clonotype was seen ten or more times. The gene calls are TRBV4-3 and TRBJ2-7; no clear D. The ends were cut back, 0 bases at V and 2 bases at J, with 11 bases in the middle. This CDR3 has 15 residues. CDR1 LGHNA and CDR2 YSLEER come from the germline V gene. The CDR3 region is CASSQDRAAAYEQYF. Here the CDR3 DNA reads TGCGCCAGCAGCCAAGACCGCGCTGCAGCCTACGAGCAGTACTTC.

The V call is TRBV20-1, the J call TRBJ1-6, with a tentative D call TRBD1 (5 bases). Looked up from germline, CDR1 is DFQATT and CDR2 is SNEGSKA (reference sequence). Trimming pared 5 bases from V and 10 bases from J, leaving 21 bases between. The CDR3 spans 15 residues. The CDR3 protein is CSAGRQQGGRSPLHF. The CDR3 DNA follows: TGCAGTGCTGGTAGACAGCAGGGCGGAAGGTCACCCCTCCACTTT.

Concerning this clonotype: A clone one base away is much larger, so this may be a read error. The chain links TRBV12-3 or TRBV12-4 to TRBJ1-1; TRBD1 agrees at 8 bases. The CDR3 is 17 residues long. CDR3 residues: CASSFPGGRAMNTEALF. CDR3 in DNA: TGTGCCAGCAGTTTCCCAGGGGGCCGGGCCATGAACACTGAAGCTCTCTTT.

A remark on this clonotype: At one of its ends the junction is not consistent with the germline gene, which may arise from a read error. J is TRBJ1-1 and V is TRBV7-3; D remains unclear. The CDR3 totals 13 residues. Germline CDR1 and CDR2: SGHTA and FQGTGA. The DNA of the CDR3 is TGTGCCAGCTCACCAGGCGGGAACACTGGAGCTTTCTTT. Its translation is CASSPGGNTGAFF.

This clonotype has at least ten counts. The V call is TRBV7-9, the J call TRBJ1-1, with a tentative D call TRBD1 (5 bases). The CDR3 is 15 amino acids. Germline V gene data show CDR1 as SEHNR and CDR2 as FQNEAQ (reference sequence). Trimming pared 9 bases from V and 7 bases from J, leaving 24 bases between. CDR3 coding DNA: TGTGCCAGAACCGTGGCGGCCTGGGGACCAGATGAAGCTTTCTTT. Protein: CARTVAAWGPDEAFF. Looking up the rest from reference TRBV7-9 and TRBJ1-1 gives the full variable domain: DTGVSQNPRHKITKRGQNVTFRCDPISEHNRLYWYRQTLGQGPEFLTYFQNEAQLEKSRLLSDRFSAERPKGSFSTLEIQRTEQGDSAMYLCARTVAAWGPDEAFFGQGTRLTVV.

The gene calls are TRBV25-1 and TRBJ1-5; 7 bases are a match to TRBD1. This CDR3 is built from 16 residues. In germline, CDR1 is MGHDK, CDR2 SYGVNS. With V trimmed by 3 bases and J by 0 bases, 5 bases remained unmatched. The CDR3 reads CASSEGDSYSNQPQHF. Written as DNA, the CDR3 is TGTGCCAGCAGTGAGGGGGACAGTTATAGCAATCAGCCCCAGCATTTT. Combining the CDR3 with reference TRBV25-1 and TRBJ1-5 gives the whole variable domain EADIYQTPRYLVIGTGKKITLECSQTMGHDKMYWYQQDPGMELHLIHYSYGVNSTEKGDLSSESTVSRIRTEHFPLTLESARPSHTSQYLCASSEGDSYSNQPQHFGDGTRLSIL.

The V gene is TRBV9, the J gene TRBJ2-7, with D possibly TRBD2 on 5 matching bases. The CDR3 runs 12 residues. The germline CDR1 and CDR2 sequences are SGDLS and YYNGEE. V was shortened by 4 bases and J by 6 bases, with 11 bases between the two germline ends. The DNA of the CDR3 is TGTGCCAGCAGCCCAAACGGAGGCGAGCAGTACTTC. It translates to CASSPNGGEQYF.

This chain connects TRBV10-3 to TRBJ2-7, with 12 bases identical to TRBD1. The CDR3 runs 19 residues. The germline CDR1 and CDR2 sequences are ENHRY and SYGVKD. Trimming removed 6 bases from V and 0 bases from J; junction bases left unmatched: 15. CDR3 bases: TGTGCCATCAGCTTTGGGCGGGGACAGGGGGCCCTGAGCTCCTACGAGCAGTACTTC. It yields the protein CAISFGRGQGALSSYEQYF.

In its sample, this clonotype was seen many times. V and J are TRBV19 and TRBJ1-1, with D tentatively TRBD1 (6 bases). The CDR3 covers 14 residues. The V gene lost 3 bases and the J gene lost 3 bases, with 11 bases spanning the gap. The germline V gene encodes CDR1 LNHDA and CDR2 SQIVND (reference sequence). In DNA form, the CDR3 reads TGTGCCAGTAGTATGGGGGGGCAGGACACTGAAGCTTTCTTT. Protein product: CASSMGGQDTEAFF.

At least ten counts were recorded for this clonotype. This chain uses TRBV6-5 with TRBJ1-3, with 7 bases lining up with TRBD1. The CDR3 has 13 amino acids. Germline CDR1 is MNHEY and CDR2 is SVGAGI. The V segment lost 4 bases and the J segment 10 bases; nucleotides outside the gene matches: 7. CDR3 amino acids: CASSWAPRGTIYF. CDR3 in DNA: TGTGCCAGCAGTTGGGCTCCCAGGGGGACCATATATTTT.

This clonotype was seen at least ten times. The genes are TRBV7-2 and TRBJ1-5; unclear D gene. The germline V and J ends were trimmed by 3 bases and 4 bases, with 4 bases remaining between them. This CDR3 is built from 12 residues. Germline V gene lookup returns CDR1 SGHTA and CDR2 FQGNSA. Here the CDR3 reads CASSLPNQPQHF. CDR3 in DNA: TGTGCCAGCAGCTTGCCGAATCAGCCCCAGCATTTT. Using reference TRBV7-2 and TRBJ1-5 for the parts outside the CDR3, the full variable domain is GAGVSQSPSNKVTEKGKDVELRCDPISGHTALYWYRQSLGQGLEFLIYFQGNSAPDKSGLPSDRFSAERTGGSVSTLTIQRTQQEDSAVYLCASSLPNQPQHFGDGTRLSIL.

This clonotype was seen a handful of times. The genes are TRBV29-1 and TRBJ1-2, with D unresolved. The germline gives CDR1 SQVTM, CDR2 ANQGSEA. Trimming stripped 0 bases from V and 7 bases from J, with 9 bases between. The CDR3 spans 12 residues. The DNA for the CDR3 is TGCAGCGTTGAAGACAGCTATGCTGGCTACACCTTC. This encodes CSVEDSYAGYTF.

This chain links TRBV7-2 with TRBJ2-5, with D perhaps TRBD2 (6 bases). Trimming shortened V by 3 bases and J by 0 bases, and 14 bases separated the two germline ends. The germline CDR1 and CDR2 sequences are SGHTA and FQGNSA. CDR3 length: 16 residues. The CDR3 nucleotides read TGTGCCAGCAGCTTGTTAGCGGTCCGCCACCAAGAGACCCAGTACTTC. Encoded protein: CASSLLAVRHQETQYF. The variable domain in full, with the rest retrieved from reference TRBV7-2 and TRBJ2-5, is GAGVSQSPSNKVTEKGKDVELRCDPISGHTALYWYRQSLGQGLEFLIYFQGNSAPDKSGLPSDRFSAERTGGSVSTLTIQRTQQEDSAVYLCASSLLAVRHQETQYFGPGTRLLVL.

This clonotype occurred many times. V usage is TRBV7-9 and J usage is TRBJ2-1; perhaps TRBD1 as D (6 bases). The CDR3 runs 12 residues. Germline CDR1 SEHNR, CDR2 FQNEAQ (reference sequence). V was clipped by 5 bases and J by 15 bases, with 17 bases between them. In DNA, the CDR3 is TGTGCCAGCAGCCGGGACACCCAACCCGCGTTCTTC. It specifies CASSRDTQPAFF.